Detailed here is one T cell receptor beta chain. Its antigen remains unidentified. The sample is drawn from a study of Ad26.COV2.S vaccination and SARS-CoV-2 variants. At the level of the study: Dosing was one shot or two shots 56 days apart. Study-level results: Post-vaccination breadth of spike-specific CD8+ and CD4+ T cell responses was reportedly substantial.

Indicated treatment: about 20 received Ad26.COV2.S at low or high dose, single or two shots; about 5 received placebo; per-sample allocation not given. The investigators took samples on day 63 after the first vaccine or placebo injection. An Ad26 vector expressing Wuhan-strain SARS-CoV-2 spike constituted the vaccine. Measured with immunoSEQ multiplex PCR; TCRdb has only the in-frame clones, and not every one. The sample carries more than 350,000 clones, about nine tenths recorded once. This CDR3 comprises 17 residues. The V gene's germline CDR1 is SNHLY and CDR2 FYNNEI. V lost 2 bases and J lost 1, with 14 bases in between.

The specimen comprised peripheral blood, sampled in a trial of Ad26.COV2.S vaccine versus placebo. The chain recombines TRBV2 with TRBJ2-2; either TRBD1 or TRBD2 may supply D (5 bases each). This TCR was recovered from a person between 18 and 60 years old who received the Ad26.COV2.S COVID-19 vaccine or a placebo. This CDR3 is CASSEFEGPMNTGELFF. The CDR3 bases are TGTGCCAGCAGTGAATTTGAGGGACCGATGAACACCGGGGAGCTGTTTTTT.